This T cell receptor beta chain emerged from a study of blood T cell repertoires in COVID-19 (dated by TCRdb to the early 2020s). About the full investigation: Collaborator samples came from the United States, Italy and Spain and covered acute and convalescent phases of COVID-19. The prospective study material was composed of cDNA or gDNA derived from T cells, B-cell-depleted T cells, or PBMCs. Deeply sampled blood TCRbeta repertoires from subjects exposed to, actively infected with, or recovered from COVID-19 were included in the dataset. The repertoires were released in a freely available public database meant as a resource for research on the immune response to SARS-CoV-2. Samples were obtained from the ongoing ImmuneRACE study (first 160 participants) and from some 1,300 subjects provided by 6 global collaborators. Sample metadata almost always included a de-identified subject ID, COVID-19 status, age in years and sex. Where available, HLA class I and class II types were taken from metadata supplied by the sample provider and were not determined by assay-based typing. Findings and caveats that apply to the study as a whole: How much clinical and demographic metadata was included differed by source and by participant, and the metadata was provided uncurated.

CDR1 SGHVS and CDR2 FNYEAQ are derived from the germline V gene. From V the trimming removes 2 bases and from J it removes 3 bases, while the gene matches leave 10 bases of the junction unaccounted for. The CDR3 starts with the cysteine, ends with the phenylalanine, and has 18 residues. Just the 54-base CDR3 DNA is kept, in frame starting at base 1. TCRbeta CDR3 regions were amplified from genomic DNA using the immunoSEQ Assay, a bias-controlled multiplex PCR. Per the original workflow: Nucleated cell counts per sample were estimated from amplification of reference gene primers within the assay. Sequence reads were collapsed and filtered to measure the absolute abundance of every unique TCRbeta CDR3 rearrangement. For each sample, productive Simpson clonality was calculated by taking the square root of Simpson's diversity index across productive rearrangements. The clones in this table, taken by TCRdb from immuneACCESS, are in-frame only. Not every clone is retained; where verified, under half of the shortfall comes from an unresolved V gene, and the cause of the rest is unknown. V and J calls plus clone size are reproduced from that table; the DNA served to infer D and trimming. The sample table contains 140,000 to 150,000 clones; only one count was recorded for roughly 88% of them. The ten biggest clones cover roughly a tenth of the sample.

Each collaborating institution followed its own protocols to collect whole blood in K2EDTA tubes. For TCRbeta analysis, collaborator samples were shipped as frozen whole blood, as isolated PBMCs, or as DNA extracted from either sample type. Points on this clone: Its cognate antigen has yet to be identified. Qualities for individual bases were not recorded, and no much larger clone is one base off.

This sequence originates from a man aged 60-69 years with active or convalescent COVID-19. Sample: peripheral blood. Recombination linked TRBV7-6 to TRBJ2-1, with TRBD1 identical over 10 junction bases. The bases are TGTGCCAGCAGCTTATCATTTAGGCGGACAGGGGGCTACAATGAGCAGTTCTTC. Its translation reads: CASSLSFRRTGGYNEQFF.